The sequence of this TCR beta chain was determined in a study of blood T cells in healthy people across ages. This clonotype was seen at least ten times. Together with a sample-barcoded 5' primer, a J-beta primer mix was included in a second PCR lasting roughly 6 to 12 cycles. TCRdb reanalysed the 5' RACE reads using MiXCR and keeps one entry per CDR3 protein. The data show around 1,000,000 distinct CDR3 sequences, with approximately 26% seen just once and 0.65% to 0.75% held by the top ten. This CDR3 has 11 residues. The V end was cut by 6 bases, the J end by 5 bases, with 7 bases between. Germline V gives CDR1 MNHNS, CDR2 SASEGT. Another study also made use of these data, one on T cells of mothers and their children.

The chain joins TRBV6-1 to TRBJ2-5; D uncertain. This TCR derives from a girl aged 2-9 years in good health. What was sequenced was blood. Here the CDR3 reads CASRAGETQYF. As DNA, the CDR3 is TGTGCCAGCAGAGCCGGGGAGACCCAGTACTTC.